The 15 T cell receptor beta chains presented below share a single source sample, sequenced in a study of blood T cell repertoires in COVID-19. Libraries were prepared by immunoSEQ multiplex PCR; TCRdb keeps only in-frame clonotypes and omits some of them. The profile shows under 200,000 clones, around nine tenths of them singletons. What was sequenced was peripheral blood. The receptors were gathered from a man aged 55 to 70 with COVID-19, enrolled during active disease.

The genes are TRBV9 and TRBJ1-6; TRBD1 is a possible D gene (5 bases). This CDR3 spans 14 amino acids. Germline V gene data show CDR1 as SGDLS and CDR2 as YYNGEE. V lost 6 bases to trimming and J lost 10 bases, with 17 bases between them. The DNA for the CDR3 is TGTGCCAGCAACCAGGGAGGTTTGAACTCACCCCTCCACTTT. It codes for CASNQGGLNSPLHF.

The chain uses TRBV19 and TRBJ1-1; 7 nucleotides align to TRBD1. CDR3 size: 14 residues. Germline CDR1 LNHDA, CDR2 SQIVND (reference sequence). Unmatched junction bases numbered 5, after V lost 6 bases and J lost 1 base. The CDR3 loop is CASREGTANTEAFF. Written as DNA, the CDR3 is TGTGCCAGTAGGGAAGGGACAGCGAACACTGAAGCTTTCTTT. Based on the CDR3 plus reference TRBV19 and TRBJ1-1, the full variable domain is DGGITQSPKYLFRKEGQNVTLSCEQNLNHDAMYWYRQDPGQGLRLIYYSQIVNDFQKGDIAEGYSVSREKKESFPLTVTSAQKNPTAFYLCASREGTANTEAFFGQGTRLTVV.

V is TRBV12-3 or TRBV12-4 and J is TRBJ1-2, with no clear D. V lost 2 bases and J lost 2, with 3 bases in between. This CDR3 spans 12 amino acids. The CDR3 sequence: CASSLLNYGYTF. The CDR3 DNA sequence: TGTGCCAGCAGTTTACTGAACTATGGCTACACCTTC.

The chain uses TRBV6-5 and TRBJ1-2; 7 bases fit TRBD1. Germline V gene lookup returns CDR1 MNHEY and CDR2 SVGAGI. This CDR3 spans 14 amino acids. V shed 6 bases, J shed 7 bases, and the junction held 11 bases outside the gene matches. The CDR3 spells CASSPSQGSAGYTF. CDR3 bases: TGTGCCAGCAGCCCCTCACAGGGGTCGGCTGGCTACACCTTC.

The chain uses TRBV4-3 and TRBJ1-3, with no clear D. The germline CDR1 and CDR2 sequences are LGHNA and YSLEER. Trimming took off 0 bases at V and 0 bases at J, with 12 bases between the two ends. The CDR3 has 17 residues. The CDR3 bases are TGCGCCAGCAGCCAAGAAAATAGTGCAACCTCTGGAAACACCATATATTTT. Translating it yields CASSQENSATSGNTIYF.

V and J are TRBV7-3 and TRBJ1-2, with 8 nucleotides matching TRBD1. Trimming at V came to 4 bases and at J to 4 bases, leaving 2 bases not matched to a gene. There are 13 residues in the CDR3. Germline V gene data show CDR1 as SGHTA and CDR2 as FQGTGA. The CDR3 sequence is CASSWTGSYGYTF. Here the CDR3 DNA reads TGTGCCAGCAGCTGGACAGGGAGCTATGGCTACACCTTC.

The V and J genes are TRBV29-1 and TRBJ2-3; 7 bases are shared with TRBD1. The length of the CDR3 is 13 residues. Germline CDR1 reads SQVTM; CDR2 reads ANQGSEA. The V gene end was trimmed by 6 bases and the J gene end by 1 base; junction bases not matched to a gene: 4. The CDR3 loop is CSVYTGGTDTQYF. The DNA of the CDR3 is TGCAGCGTCTACACAGGGGGCACAGATACGCAGTATTTT.

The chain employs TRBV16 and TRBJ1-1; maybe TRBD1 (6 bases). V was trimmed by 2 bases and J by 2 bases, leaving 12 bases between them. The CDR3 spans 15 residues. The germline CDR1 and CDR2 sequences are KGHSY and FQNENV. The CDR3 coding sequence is TGTGCCAGCAGCCAAACGGACAGAAAAAACACTGAAGCTTTCTTT. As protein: CASSQTDRKNTEAFF.

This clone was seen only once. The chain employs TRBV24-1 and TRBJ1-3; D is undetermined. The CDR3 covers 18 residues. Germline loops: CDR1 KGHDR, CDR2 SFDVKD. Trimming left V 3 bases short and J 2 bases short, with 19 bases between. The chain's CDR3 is CATSDRPLVGSAGNTIYF. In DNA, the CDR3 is TGTGCCACCAGTGATCGTCCCCTTGTCGGGAGCGCTGGAAACACCATATATTTT.

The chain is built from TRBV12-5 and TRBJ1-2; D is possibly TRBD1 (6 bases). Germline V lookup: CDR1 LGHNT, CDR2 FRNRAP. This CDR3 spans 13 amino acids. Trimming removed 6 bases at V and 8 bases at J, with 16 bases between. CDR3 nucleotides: TGTGCTAGTGGAAAGGAAACAGGGTACGGCTACACCTTC. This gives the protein CASGKETGYGYTF.

DNA of the CDR3: TGTGCCAGCAGTCCCGGGACAGGGGGCTTTCAGCCCCAGCATTTT. This codes for CASSPGTGGFQPQHF. J is TRBJ1-5 and V is TRBV11-2, with TRBD1 identical over 12 bases. Trimming at V came to 6 bases and at J to 6 bases, leaving 6 bases not matched to a gene. Germline V lookup: CDR1 SGHAT, CDR2 FQNNGV. CDR3 length: 15 amino acids.

Written as DNA, the CDR3 is TGTGCCAGCAGCAAACGGCCAGGACAGTTTGGATTATTGAACACTGAAGCTTTCTTT. As protein: CASSKRPGQFGLLNTEAFF. The rearrangement links TRBV21-1 to TRBJ1-1; the table's D call of TRBD1 was not tested on the DNA. TRBV21-1 is noted as a pseudogene. This CDR3 comprises 19 residues.

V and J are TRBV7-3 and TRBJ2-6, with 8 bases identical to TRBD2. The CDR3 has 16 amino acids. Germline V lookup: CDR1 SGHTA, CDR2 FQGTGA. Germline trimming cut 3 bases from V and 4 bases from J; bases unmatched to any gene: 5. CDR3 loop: CASSFRTSPGANVLTF. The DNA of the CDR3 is TGTGCCAGCAGCTTCAGGACTAGCCCCGGGGCCAACGTCCTGACTTTC.

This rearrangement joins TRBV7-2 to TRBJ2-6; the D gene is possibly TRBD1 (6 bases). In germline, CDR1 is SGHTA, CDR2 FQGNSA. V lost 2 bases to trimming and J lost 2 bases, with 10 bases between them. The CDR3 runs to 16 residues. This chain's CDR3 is CASSLQSGAGANVLTF. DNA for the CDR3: TGTGCCAGCAGCTTACAGTCAGGGGCTGGGGCCAACGTCCTGACTTTC.

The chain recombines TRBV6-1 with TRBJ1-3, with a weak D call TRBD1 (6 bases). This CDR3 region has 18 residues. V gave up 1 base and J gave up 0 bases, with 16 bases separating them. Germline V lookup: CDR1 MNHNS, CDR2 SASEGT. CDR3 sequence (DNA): TGTGCCAGCAGTGAAGTTCTGCTTGGACAGTCCTCTGGAAACACCATATATTTT. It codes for CASSEVLLGQSSGNTIYF.